These 9 T cell receptor beta chains were sequenced from one sample in a study of vaccination effects on CD4 cells after COVID-19 (dated by TCRdb to 2021 to 2024). Library method: the immunoSEQ multiplex PCR assay. TCRdb took this table from immuneACCESS and kept in-frame rearrangements with V and J called. Such tables lack part of the clones; where checked against another copy, unresolved V genes explain under half of the gap, and the rest is unexplained. The sample table holds roughly 70,000 clones, of which about 80% were seen once. The top ten clonotypes cover roughly 0.94% of the sample. The ViraFEST assay stimulated PBMC with viral peptide pools and then used TCR sequencing to identify antigen-specific CD4+ T cell clonotypes by expansion. After approximately eleven days of culture, CD4+ T cells were isolated with the EasySep CD4+ T cell isolation kit. Each participant got two doses of an mRNA SARS-CoV-2 vaccine, either BNT162b2 or mRNA-1273.

These receptors' antigens are unknown. The starting material was CD4+ T cells from PBMCs cultured with HCoV-OC43 spike peptides, obtained after COVID-19 vaccination. This specimen's cell subset or site label, per the study, means: HCoV-OC43 spike overlapping peptide pool stimulation. The receptors were sampled from a human donor who received a COVID-19 vaccine.

The CDR3 sequence is CASSAGTVNTEAFF. For the CDR3, the DNA is TGTGCCAGCAGCGCAGGGACGGTGAACACTGAAGCTTTCTTT. The chain links TRBV9 to TRBJ1-1, with D maybe TRBD1 (5 bases). The CDR3 loop spans 14 amino acids. Germline CDR1 SGDLS, CDR2 YYNGEE. Trimming removed 3 bases from V and 0 bases from J, with 9 bases in between.

The chain employs TRBV9 and TRBJ2-5, with D maybe TRBD1 (6 bases). The CDR3 length is 18 residues. With 4 bases removed from V and 9 bases from J, the gap between germline ends came to 31 bases. Germline V gene sequence: CDR1 SGDLS, CDR2 YYNGEE. This CDR3 is CASSSSPVEGITSGAQYF. The CDR3, as DNA: TGTGCCAGCAGCTCGAGCCCCGTGGAAGGGATCACCTCAGGGGCCCAGTACTTC.

The chain combines TRBV24-1 with TRBJ1-5, with TRBD1 matching 11 bases. The CDR3 sequence is 16 residues long. Germline values: CDR1 KGHDR, CDR2 SFDVKD. V dropped 4 bases and J dropped 3; count of bases not matched to a gene: 4. The CDR3 DNA reads as TGTGCCACCAGTGAAGGGGACAGGGGGGACAATCAGCCCCAGCATTTT. Translating gives CATSEGDRGDNQPQHF.

V is TRBV5-1 and J is TRBJ2-3, with 12 bases fitting TRBD2. Per the germline V gene, CDR1 is SGHRS and CDR2 is YFSETQ. Losses at the gene ends were 2 bases for V and 1 base for J; bases not matched to a gene: 2. There are 16 residues in the CDR3. The CDR3 is CASSFRLAGGTDTQYF. In DNA, the CDR3 is TGCGCCAGCAGCTTCAGACTAGCGGGGGGCACAGATACGCAGTATTTT.

J is TRBJ1-1 and V is TRBV6-6; no clear D. This CDR3 contains 13 residues. The germline V and J ends were trimmed by 7 bases and 6 bases, with 15 bases remaining between them. Germline assignment: CDR1 MNHNY and CDR2 SVGAGI (reference sequence). This CDR3 is CASTHPSRSEAFF. In DNA form, the CDR3 reads TGTGCCAGCACTCACCCCAGTAGATCTGAAGCTTTCTTT.

This clone was seen more than once but under ten times. The J gene is TRBJ1-2, the V gene TRBV10-1, with D hard to call. The CDR3 spans 14 residues. Trimming removed 1 base at V and 7 bases at J, with 13 bases between. Germline V CDR1 and CDR2: WNHNN, SYGVQD (reference sequence). Written as DNA, the CDR3 is TGCGCCAGCAGTGAGTGGAGGCTTGGAGGTGGCTACACCTTC. It yields the protein CASSEWRLGGGYTF.

This chain links TRBV5-1 with TRBJ1-2, with TRBD1 as a possible D gene (5 bases). Germline V gene sequence: CDR1 SGHRS, CDR2 YFSETQ. The ends were cut back, 5 bases at V and 7 bases at J, with 18 bases in the middle. The CDR3 covers 14 residues. CDR3 in DNA: TGCGCCAGCAGTCCGAGTGGAGGGACCCTTGGCTACACCTTC. This translates into CASSPSGGTLGYTF. The whole variable domain, remainder taken from reference TRBV5-1 and TRBJ1-2, is KAGVTQTPRYLIKTRGQQVTLSCSPISGHRSVSWYQQTPGQGLQFLFEYFSETQRNKGNFPGRFSGRQFSNSRSEMNVSTLELGDSALYLCASSPSGGTLGYTFGSGTRLTVV.

The chain combines TRBV4-3 with TRBJ1-2, with D perhaps matching TRBD1 (5 bases). Per germline, CDR1 LGHNA and CDR2 YSLEER. Trimming left V 5 bases short and J 7 bases short, with 17 bases between. This CDR3 has 14 residues. As DNA, the CDR3 is TGCGCCAGCAGCTCTCAGGGAGGTTTTGGTGGCTACACCTTC. It is translated as CASSSQGGFGGYTF.

The chain uses TRBV4-1 and TRBJ2-7; D unclear. The CDR3 sequence is 15 residues long. Germline CDR1 reads MGHRA; CDR2 reads YSYEKL. V was cut by 1 base and J by 5 bases, with 15 bases left in between. The DNA for the CDR3 is TGCGCCAGCAGCCAAGTGATCGGACCGGTCCACGAGCAGTACGTC. It is translated as CASSQVIGPVHEQYV.